This TCR beta chain comes out of a study of tumor-infiltrating lymphocytes in oesophageal squamous cell carcinoma. This clonotype was detected many times. Using its own MiXCR run on the PCR reads, TCRdb lists one record per CDR3 protein. The data contain nearly 20,000 distinct CDR3 sequences, around 40% of them seen just once; the ten biggest clones take up 6.8%. The V gene lost 6 bases and the J gene lost 7 bases, with 16 bases spanning the gap. The germline CDR1 and CDR2 sequences are MNHNS and SASEGT. The CDR3 length is 14 residues. This receptor was taken from a male donor with esophageal squamous cell carcinoma. The rearrangement joins TRBV6-1 to TRBJ1-5; no firm D call. Sequencing was done on a sample of blood. CDR3 sequence: CASRPGWLGQPQHF. CDR3 coding DNA: TGTGCCAGCAGACCCGGTTGGCTTGGGCAGCCCCAGCATTTT.